One and the same sample provided the 18 T cell receptor beta chains below, sequenced in a study of radiotherapy plus CTLA-4 blockade in lung cancer listed by TCRdb under 2018. The library came from the immunoSEQ multiplex PCR assay. The immuneACCESS repertoire file appears here via TCRdb, limited to in-frame rearrangements. These files lack a portion of the clones; in checked studies, under half of the deficit traces to unresolved V genes, and the cause of the others is not known. In all, the sample holds roughly 78,000 clones, and approximately 78% of those were seen once. In total, the top ten clones hold around 7% of the sample. Sequencing used peripheral blood, obtained from a patient treated with radiotherapy plus ipilimumab. These receptors were collected from a human donor with non-small cell lung cancer who had a complete response to radiotherapy plus ipilimumab.

The genes are TRBV28 and TRBJ1-6; the match to TRBD1 covers 7 bases. Germline V lookup: CDR1 MDHEN, CDR2 SYDVKM. This CDR3 is 15 amino acids long. V dropped 2 bases and J dropped 12; count of bases not matched to a gene: 10. This CDR3 is CASSLVDRTSGPLHF. Written as DNA, the CDR3 is TGTGCCAGCAGTTTAGTGGACAGGACCTCGGGACCCCTCCACTTT.

The count of this clone is one. The genes are TRBV29-1 and TRBJ2-5; D is ambiguous. Germline lookup yields CDR1 SQVTM and CDR2 ANQGSEA. Trimming left V 6 bases short and J 3 bases short, with 8 bases between. This CDR3 contains 11 residues. The DNA for the CDR3 is TGCAGCGTGTTCTTTGAAGAGACCCAGTACTTC. This gives the protein CSVFFEETQYF.

The chain combines TRBV10-3 with TRBJ1-1; 9 bases match TRBD1. Looked up from germline, CDR1 is ENHRY and CDR2 is SYGVKD. This CDR3 has 13 amino acids. V trimming: 6 bases; J trimming: 7 bases; junction bases outside the gene matches: 6. Written as DNA, the CDR3 is TGTGCCATCAGCTCCGGGACAGGGAATGAAGCTTTCTTT. Its protein is CAISSGTGNEAFF.

The CDR3 loop is CASSIGNTEAFF. The CDR3 DNA is TGTGCCAGTAGTATTGGGAACACTGAAGCTTTCTTT. V is TRBV19 and J is TRBJ1-1; unclear D gene. V was clipped by 3 bases and J by 1 base, with 3 bases between them. Germline CDR1 reads LNHDA; CDR2 reads SQIVND (reference sequence). This CDR3 contains 12 residues.

In the case of this clone: The same CDR3 can be traced to other DNA sequences in this sample. The chain has TRBV27 and TRBJ2-7, with a tentative D call TRBD1 (6 bases). Per germline, CDR1 MNHEY and CDR2 SMNVEV (reference sequence). This CDR3 spans 13 amino acids. V gave up 2 bases and J gave up 7 bases, with 12 bases separating them. CDR3 residues: CASSLGRGLEQYV. The CDR3 bases are TGTGCCAGCAGTTTAGGCAGGGGTTTAGAGCAGTACGTC.

V is TRBV5-8 and J is TRBJ1-5, with 7 bases aligning to TRBD1. The CDR3 is 15 amino acids. Trimming cost V 5 bases and J 1 base; bases outside gene matches: 6. CDR1 SGHTS and CDR2 YDEGEE come from the germline V gene. CDR3 nucleotides: TGTGCCAGCAGTTGGACAGGCCCGAGCAATCAGCCCCAGCATTTT. This gives the protein CASSWTGPSNQPQHF.

The CDR3 DNA is TGCAGCGTTGCCACAGGGCTGACGCACGAGCAGTACTTC. Residues: CSVATGLTHEQYF. The chain links TRBV29-1 to TRBJ2-7; possibly TRBD1 for D (6 bases). The CDR3 runs to 13 residues. With 4 bases removed from V and 5 bases from J, the gap between germline ends came to 15 bases. Germline assignment: CDR1 SQVTM and CDR2 ANQGSEA.

The chain has TRBV6-5 and TRBJ1-4; D might be TRBD1 (6 bases). The CDR3 sequence is 15 residues long. V gave up 4 bases and J gave up 8 bases, with 17 bases separating them. From germline, CDR1 is MNHEY and CDR2 SVGAGI. CDR3 in DNA: TGTGCCAGCAGTTCGCAAGGGGGACTACGGGAAAAACTGTTTTTT. Translation gives CASSSQGGLREKLFF.

In the case of this clone: Distinct nucleotide sequences in the sample also encode this CDR3. The rearrangement joins TRBV2 to TRBJ1-2, with D hard to call. V lost 1 base to trimming and J lost 4 bases, with 7 bases between them. This CDR3 has 13 amino acids. Looked up from germline, CDR1 is SNHLY and CDR2 is FYNNEI. CDR3 region: CASSEEGLYGYTF. The CDR3 bases are TGTGCCAGCAGTGAAGAGGGCCTCTATGGCTACACCTTC. The complete variable domain, with remaining parts taken from reference TRBV2 and TRBJ1-2, reads EPEVTQTPSHQVTQMGQEVILRCVPISNHLYFYWYRQILGQKVEFLVSFYNNEISEKSEIFDDQFSVERPDGSNFTLKIRSTKLEDSAMYFCASSEEGLYGYTFGSGTRLTVV.

The V call is TRBV5-6, the J call TRBJ1-4, with D perhaps TRBD1 (6 bases). From germline, CDR1 is SGHDT and CDR2 YYEEEE. Between the trimmed V and J ends, which lost 4 bases and 2 bases, there was a span of 15 bases. The CDR3 is made up of 16 amino acids. The CDR3, as DNA: TGTGCCAGCAGCCCTACGGGGGGCGGCACTAATGAAAAACTGTTTTTT. Amino acids: CASSPTGGGTNEKLFF.

This clone was seen a handful of times. The chain recombines TRBV5-1 with TRBJ1-2; D not certain. Germline V gene sequence: CDR1 SGHRS, CDR2 YFSETQ. This CDR3 is 17 amino acids long. V was pared by 4 bases and J by 2 bases, with 21 bases between. The CDR3 protein is CASSPAGRQVDNYGYTF. CDR3 coding DNA: TGCGCCAGCAGCCCGGCCGGGAGGCAGGTTGACAACTATGGCTACACCTTC.

This clone was picked up one time. J is TRBJ1-1 and V is TRBV29-1; weak D call: TRBD1 (6 bases). Deletions cut 5 bases from V and 0 bases from J, with 10 bases between. Germline V gives CDR1 SQVTM, CDR2 ANQGSEA. The CDR3 contains 13 residues. The CDR3 protein is CSVQQGLNTEAFF. CDR3 nucleotides: TGCAGCGTTCAACAGGGCCTGAACACTGAAGCTTTCTTT.

The chain recombines TRBV7-2 with TRBJ2-2, with D possibly matching TRBD2 (6 bases). Trimming shortened V by 11 bases and J by 0 bases, and 16 bases separated the two germline ends. The CDR3 is 15 amino acids. CDR1 and CDR2 from the germline V gene are SGHTA and FQGNSA. The CDR3: CASRGVGSNTGELFF. The CDR3 region has the DNA TGTGCCTCTCGCGGGGTAGGGTCGAACACCGGGGAGCTGTTTTTT.

The chain employs TRBV9 and TRBJ2-7; D is uncertain. Germline CDR1 is SGDLS and CDR2 is YYNGEE. The CDR3 is 15 residues long. The V gene lost 0 bases and the J gene lost 3 bases, with 13 bases spanning the gap. CDR3 residues: CASSVGPQDNYEQYF. CDR3 coding DNA: TGTGCCAGCAGCGTAGGACCCCAAGATAACTACGAGCAGTACTTC.

The gene calls are TRBV27 and TRBJ2-6; D is unresolved. The CDR3 sequence is 13 residues long. Trimming removed 6 bases from V and 4 bases from J, with 7 bases in between. Germline V CDR1 and CDR2: MNHEY, SMNVEV (reference sequence). CDR3 amino acids: CASSRVGANVLTF. In DNA, the CDR3 is TGTGCCAGCAGCCGAGTAGGGGCCAACGTCCTGACTTTC.

The rearrangement links TRBV4-3 to TRBJ2-7; maybe TRBD2 (5 bases). Germline loops: CDR1 LGHNA, CDR2 YSLEER. The ends were cut back, 4 bases at V and 5 bases at J, with 15 bases in the middle. The CDR3 loop spans 14 amino acids. The CDR3 coding sequence is TGCGCCAGCAGCCCCGCCCCGGGGTCCCACGAGCAGTACTTC. Amino acids: CASSPAPGSHEQYF.

Points on this clone: Additional DNA sequences in this sample encode the identical CDR3. The V and J genes are TRBV9 and TRBJ1-1; tentative D call: TRBD1 (6 bases). With 4 bases removed from V and 4 bases from J, the gap between germline ends came to 14 bases. Germline lookup yields CDR1 SGDLS and CDR2 YYNGEE. The CDR3 contains 14 residues. DNA for the CDR3: TGTGCCAGCAGCTCCTCGGGGGGCATCACTGAAGCTTTCTTT. Its translation is CASSSSGGITEAFF. The variable domain in full, completed from reference TRBV9 and TRBJ1-1, reads DSGVTQTPKHLITATGQRVTLRCSPRSGDLSVYWYQQSLDQGLQFLIQYYNGEERAKGNILERFSAQQFPDLHSELNLSSLELGDSALYFCASSSSGGITEAFFGQGTRLTVV.

The chain has TRBV5-4 and TRBJ1-3; D unresolved. The CDR3 runs to 17 residues. The germline V gene encodes CDR1 SGHNT and CDR2 YYREEE (reference sequence). Trimming took off 0 bases at V and 0 bases at J, with 13 bases between the two ends. The CDR3: CASSLVGRRYSGNTIYF. As DNA, the CDR3 is TGTGCCAGCAGCTTGGTAGGCAGAAGGTACTCTGGAAACACCATATATTTT. Full variable domain (remainder filled in from reference TRBV5-4 and TRBJ1-3): ETGVTQSPTHLIKTRGQQVTLRCSSQSGHNTVSWYQQALGQGPQFIFQYYREEENGRGNFPPRFSGLQFPNYSSELNVNALELDDSALYLCASSLVGRRYSGNTIYFGEGSWLTVV.